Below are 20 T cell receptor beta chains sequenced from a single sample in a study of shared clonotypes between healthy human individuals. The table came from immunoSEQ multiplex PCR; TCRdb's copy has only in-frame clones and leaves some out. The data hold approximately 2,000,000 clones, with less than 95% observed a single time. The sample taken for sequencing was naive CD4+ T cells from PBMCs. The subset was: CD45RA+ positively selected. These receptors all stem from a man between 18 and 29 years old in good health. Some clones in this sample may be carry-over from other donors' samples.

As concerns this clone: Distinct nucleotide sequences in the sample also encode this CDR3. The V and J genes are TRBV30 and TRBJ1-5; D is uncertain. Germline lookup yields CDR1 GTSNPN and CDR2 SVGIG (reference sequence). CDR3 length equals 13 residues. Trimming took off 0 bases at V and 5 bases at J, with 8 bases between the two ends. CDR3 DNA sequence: TGTGCCTGGAGTGTACTCCGAGATCAGCCCCAGCATTTT. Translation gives CAWSVLRDQPQHF.

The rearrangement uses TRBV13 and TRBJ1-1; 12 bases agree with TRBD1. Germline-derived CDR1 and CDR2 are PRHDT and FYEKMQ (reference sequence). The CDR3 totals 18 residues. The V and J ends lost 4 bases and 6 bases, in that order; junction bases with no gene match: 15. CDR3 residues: CASSSSRDRGRNWAEAFF. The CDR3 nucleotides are TGTGCCAGCAGCTCCAGCCGGGACAGGGGGCGAAATTGGGCTGAAGCTTTCTTT.

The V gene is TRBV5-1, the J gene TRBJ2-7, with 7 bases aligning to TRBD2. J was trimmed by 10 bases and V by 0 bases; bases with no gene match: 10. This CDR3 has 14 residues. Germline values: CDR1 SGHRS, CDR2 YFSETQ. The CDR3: CASSLEASGTYQYF. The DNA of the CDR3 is TGCGCCAGCAGCTTGGAGGCTAGCGGAACATATCAGTACTTC.

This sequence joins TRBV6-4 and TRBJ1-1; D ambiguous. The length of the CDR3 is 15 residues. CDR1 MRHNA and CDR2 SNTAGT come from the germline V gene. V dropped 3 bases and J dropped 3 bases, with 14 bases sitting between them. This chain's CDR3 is CASSERRALDTEAFF. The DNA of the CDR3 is TGTGCCAGCAGTGAGAGACGGGCCTTGGACACTGAAGCTTTCTTT.

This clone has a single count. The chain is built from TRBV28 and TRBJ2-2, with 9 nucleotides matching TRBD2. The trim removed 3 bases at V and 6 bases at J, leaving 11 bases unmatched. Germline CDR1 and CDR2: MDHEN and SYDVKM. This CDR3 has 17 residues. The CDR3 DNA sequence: TGTGCCAGCAGTTTGGCGGTAGCGGGAGACTACCCCGGGGAGCTGTTTTTT. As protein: CASSLAVAGDYPGELFF.

The CDR3 sequence is CASRHPSGSHNEQFF. The CDR3 DNA follows: TGTGCCAGCAGACACCCTAGCGGGAGTCATAATGAGCAGTTCTTC. This rearrangement joins TRBV11-2 to TRBJ2-1; 10 bases fit TRBD2. The germline V gene encodes CDR1 SGHAT and CDR2 FQNNGV. The CDR3 is 15 residues long. Unmatched junction bases numbered 9, after V lost 6 bases and J lost 7 bases.

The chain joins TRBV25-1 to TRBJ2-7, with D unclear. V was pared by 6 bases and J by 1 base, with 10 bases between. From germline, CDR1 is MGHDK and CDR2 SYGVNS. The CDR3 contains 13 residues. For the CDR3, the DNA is TGTGCCAGCAGCGAACCGGCTTCCTACGAGCAGTACTTC. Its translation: CASSEPASYEQYF.

In DNA, the CDR3 is TGCGCCAGCAGCCAAGAACGGATGGCAGGGCGGAACTATGGCTACACCTTC. It specifies CASSQERMAGRNYGYTF. The V and J genes are TRBV4-1 and TRBJ1-2; tentatively, D is TRBD1 (5 bases). V lost 0 bases and J 2 bases, leaving 16 bases between the germline ends. The CDR3 runs to 17 residues. The V gene's germline CDR1 is MGHRA and CDR2 YSYEKL.

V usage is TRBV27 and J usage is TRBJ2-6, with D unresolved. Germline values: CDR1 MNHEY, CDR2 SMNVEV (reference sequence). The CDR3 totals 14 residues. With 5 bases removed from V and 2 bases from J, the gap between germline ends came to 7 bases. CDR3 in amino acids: CASSPHPGANVLTF. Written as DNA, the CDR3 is TGTGCCAGCAGTCCCCACCCTGGGGCCAACGTCCTGACTTTC.

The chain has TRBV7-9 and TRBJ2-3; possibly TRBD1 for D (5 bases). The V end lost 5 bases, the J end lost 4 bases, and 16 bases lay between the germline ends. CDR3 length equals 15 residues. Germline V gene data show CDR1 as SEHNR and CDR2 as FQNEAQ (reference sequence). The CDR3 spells CASSPLGRGPDTQYF. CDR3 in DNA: TGTGCCAGCAGCCCCCTGGGTAGGGGCCCAGATACGCAGTATTTT.

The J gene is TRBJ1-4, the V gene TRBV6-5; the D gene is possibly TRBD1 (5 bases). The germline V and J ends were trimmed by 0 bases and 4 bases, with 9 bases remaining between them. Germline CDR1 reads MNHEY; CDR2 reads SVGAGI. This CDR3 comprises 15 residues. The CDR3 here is CASSYSGASNEKLFF. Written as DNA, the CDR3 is TGTGCCAGCAGTTACTCCGGGGCGAGTAATGAAAAACTGTTTTTT.

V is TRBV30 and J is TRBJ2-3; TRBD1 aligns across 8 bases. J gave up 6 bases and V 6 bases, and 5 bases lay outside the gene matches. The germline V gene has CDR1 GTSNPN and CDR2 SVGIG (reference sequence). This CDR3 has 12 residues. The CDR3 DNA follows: TGTGCCTGTACAGGGGGTTCGGATACGCAGTATTTT. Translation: CACTGGSDTQYF.

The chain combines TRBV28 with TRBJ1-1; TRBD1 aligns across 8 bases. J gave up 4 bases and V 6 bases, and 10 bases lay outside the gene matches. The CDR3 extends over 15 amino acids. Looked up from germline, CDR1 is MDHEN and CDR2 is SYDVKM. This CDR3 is CASRRRQGQSTEAFF. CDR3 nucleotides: TGTGCCAGCAGAAGAAGACAGGGGCAGAGCACTGAAGCTTTCTTT. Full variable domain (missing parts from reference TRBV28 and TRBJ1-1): DVKVTQSSRYLVKRTGEKVFLECVQDMDHENMFWYRQDPGLGLRLIYFSYDVKMKEKGDIPEGYSVSREKKERFSLILESASTNQTSMYLCASRRRQGQSTEAFFGQGTRLTVV.

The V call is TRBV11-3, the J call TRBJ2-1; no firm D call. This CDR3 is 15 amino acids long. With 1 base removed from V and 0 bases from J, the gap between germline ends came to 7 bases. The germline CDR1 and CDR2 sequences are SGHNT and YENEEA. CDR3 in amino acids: CASSLGPNSYNEQFF. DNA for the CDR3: TGTGCCAGCAGCTTAGGGCCGAACTCCTACAATGAGCAGTTCTTC.

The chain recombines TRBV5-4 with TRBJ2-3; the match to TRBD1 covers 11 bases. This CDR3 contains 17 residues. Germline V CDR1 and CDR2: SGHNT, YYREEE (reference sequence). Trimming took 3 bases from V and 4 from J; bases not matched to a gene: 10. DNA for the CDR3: TGTGCCAGCAGCTACCGGACAGGGGGCTTTCGGGCAGATACGCAGTATTTT. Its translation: CASSYRTGGFRADTQYF.

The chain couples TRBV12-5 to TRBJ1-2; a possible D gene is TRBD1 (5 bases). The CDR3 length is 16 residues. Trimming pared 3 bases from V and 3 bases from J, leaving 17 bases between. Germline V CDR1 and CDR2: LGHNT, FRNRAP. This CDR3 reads CASGFASAGFYYGYTF. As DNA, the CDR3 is TGTGCTAGTGGTTTTGCTTCAGCAGGGTTCTACTATGGCTACACCTTC.

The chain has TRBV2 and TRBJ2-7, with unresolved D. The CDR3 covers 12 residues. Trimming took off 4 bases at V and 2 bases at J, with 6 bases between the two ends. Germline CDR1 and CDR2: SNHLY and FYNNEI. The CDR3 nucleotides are TGTGCCAGCAGTGTGGCCACCTACGAGCAGTACTTC. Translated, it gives CASSVATYEQYF.

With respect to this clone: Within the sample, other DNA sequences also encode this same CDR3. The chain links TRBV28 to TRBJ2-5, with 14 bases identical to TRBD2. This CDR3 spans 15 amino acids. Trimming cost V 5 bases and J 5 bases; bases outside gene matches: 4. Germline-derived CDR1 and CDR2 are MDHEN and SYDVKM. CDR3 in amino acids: CASSPRLAGGETQYF. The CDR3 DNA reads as TGTGCCAGCAGTCCGAGACTAGCGGGAGGGGAGACCCAGTACTTC.

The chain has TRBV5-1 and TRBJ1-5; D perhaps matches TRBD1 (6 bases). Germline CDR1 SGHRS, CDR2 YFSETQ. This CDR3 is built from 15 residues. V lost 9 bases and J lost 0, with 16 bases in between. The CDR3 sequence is CATRQGPYSNQPQHF. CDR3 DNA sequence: TGCGCCACCCGGCAGGGGCCTTATAGCAATCAGCCCCAGCATTTT.

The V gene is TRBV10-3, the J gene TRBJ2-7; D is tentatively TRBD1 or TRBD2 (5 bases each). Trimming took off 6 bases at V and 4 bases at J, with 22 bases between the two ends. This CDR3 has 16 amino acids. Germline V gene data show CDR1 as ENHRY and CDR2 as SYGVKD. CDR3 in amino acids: CAIRAPGPRFGYEQYF. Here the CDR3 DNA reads TGTGCCATCAGGGCGCCGGGACCGAGGTTTGGGTACGAGCAGTACTTC.